The 21 T cell receptor beta chains listed next were all sequenced from one sample in a study of CD8 T cells in Susac syndrome. Random hexamers served to reverse transcribe roughly 0.45 to 1 ug RNA. In TCRdb, the immunoSEQ multiplex PCR reads were re-called with MiXCR into one record per CDR3 protein. The table has around 120,000 distinct CDR3 sequences, 93% seen once. Sample: CD4+ T cells from PBMCs. The receptors derive from a human donor with multiple sclerosis.

The sample holds one count of this clonotype. The chain is built from TRBV5-4 and TRBJ2-3; a weak D match, TRBD2 (6 bases). The V and J ends lost 2 bases and 2 bases respectively, with 9 bases between them. This CDR3 contains 14 residues. Germline V gives CDR1 SGHNT, CDR2 YYREEE (reference sequence). In nucleotides, the CDR3 is TGTGCCAGCAGCTTCAGGGACTTCACAGATACGCAGTATTTT. Translated, it gives CASSFRDFTDTQYF.

This rearrangement joins TRBV10-3 to TRBJ2-7, with 10 bases aligning to TRBD2. Germline V gives CDR1 ENHRY, CDR2 SYGVKD. The CDR3 is 14 residues long. V lost 4 bases, J lost 3 bases, and 3 bases stayed unmatched. This chain's CDR3 is CAISVLAGGYEQYF. The CDR3 region has the DNA TGTGCCATCAGTGTGTTAGCGGGGGGCTACGAGCAGTACTTC.

V usage is TRBV9 and J usage is TRBJ2-1; 10 bases fit TRBD1. V gave up 0 bases and J gave up 7 bases; unmatched junction bases: 4. This CDR3 contains 15 residues. Per the germline V gene, CDR1 is SGDLS and CDR2 is YYNGEE. CDR3 amino acids: CASSVETGGYNEQFF. CDR3 in DNA: TGTGCCAGCAGCGTAGAGACAGGGGGCTATAATGAGCAGTTCTTC.

Here the CDR3 reads CASSLVPASGEQYF. The DNA for the CDR3 is TGTGCCAGCAGCTTAGTTCCCGCTTCAGGGGAGCAGTACTTC. V is TRBV11-2 and J is TRBJ2-7; D possibly corresponds to TRBD1 (5 bases). Germline assignment: CDR1 SGHAT and CDR2 FQNNGV. Deletions cut 1 base from V and 7 bases from J, with 14 bases between. The CDR3 has 14 residues.

The chain combines TRBV12-3 or TRBV12-4 with TRBJ2-7; D is undetermined. V lost 6 bases, J lost 3 bases, and 12 bases lay in between. The length of the CDR3 is 13 residues. The CDR3 reads CASSSHGFYEQYF. The CDR3, as DNA: TGTGCCAGCAGCTCCCATGGATTCTACGAGCAGTACTTC.

V gene TRBV14 combines with J gene TRBJ2-7, with D possibly matching TRBD2 (7 bases). Germline V gene lookup returns CDR1 SGHDN and CDR2 FVKESK. The CDR3 is 16 residues long. V dropped 4 bases and J dropped 0 bases, with 16 bases sitting between them. CDR3 residues: CASSLGRGASSYEQYF. DNA of the CDR3: TGTGCCAGCAGCCTCGGACGGGGGGCGAGCTCCTACGAGCAGTACTTC. The entire variable domain, with the rest obtained from reference TRBV14 and TRBJ2-7, is as follows: EAGVTQFPSHSVIEKGQTVTLRCDPISGHDNLYWYRRVMGKEIKFLLHFVKESKQDESGMPNNRFLAERTGGTYSTLKVQPAELEDSGVYFCASSLGRGASSYEQYFGPGTRLTVT.

The chain recombines TRBV20-1 with TRBJ1-6; 7 bases match TRBD1. V gave up 1 base and J gave up 10 bases; unmatched junction bases: 13. This CDR3 has 16 amino acids. The germline CDR1 and CDR2 sequences are DFQATT and SNEGSKA (reference sequence). The CDR3 here is CSARVLRTGDGSPLHF. The CDR3 bases are TGCAGTGCTAGAGTCTTGCGCACAGGGGATGGGTCACCCCTCCACTTT.

This chain connects TRBV19 to TRBJ2-3; D call uncertain. CDR3 length equals 14 residues. Germline CDR1 is LNHDA and CDR2 is SQIVND (reference sequence). The V end was cut by 7 bases, the J end by 2 bases, with 13 bases between. CDR3 nucleotides: TGTGCCAGTACCCCCGGCGGATTCACAGATACGCAGTATTTT. Translating it yields CASTPGGFTDTQYF. Full variable domain (remainder filled in from reference TRBV19 and TRBJ2-3): DGGITQSPKYLFRKEGQNVTLSCEQNLNHDAMYWYRQDPGQGLRLIYYSQIVNDFQKGDIAEGYSVSREKKESFPLTVTSAQKNPTAFYLCASTPGGFTDTQYFGPGTRLTVL.

This chain uses TRBV3-1 with TRBJ1-5; no reliable D call. This CDR3 region has 15 residues. The V end was cut by 4 bases, the J end by 1 base, with 11 bases between. CDR1 and CDR2 (germline): LGHDT, YNNKEL (reference sequence). The CDR3 DNA is TGTGCCAGCAGCCGCGGGAGGGCCAGCAATCAGCCCCAGCATTTT. Translating it yields CASSRGRASNQPQHF.

V gene TRBV7-2 combines with J gene TRBJ2-2; D uncertain. From germline, CDR1 is SGHTA and CDR2 FQGNSA. Trimming took 5 bases from V and 6 from J, leaving 16 bases between them. The CDR3 has 15 residues. CDR3 in amino acids: CASSRRAESSGELFF. The CDR3 region has the DNA TGTGCCAGCAGCAGACGAGCAGAATCATCCGGGGAGCTGTTTTTT.

J is TRBJ2-7 and V is TRBV7-2; 10 nucleotides line up with TRBD1. The CDR3 extends over 13 amino acids. CDR1 and CDR2 from the germline V gene are SGHTA and FQGNSA. The ends lost 4 bases at V and 6 bases at J; junction bases unmatched: 3. CDR3 in amino acids: CASSSGQGSEQYF. CDR3 DNA: TGTGCCAGCAGCTCGGGACAGGGGTCCGAGCAGTACTTC.

The chain combines TRBV2 with TRBJ2-1, with a tentative D call TRBD2 (5 bases). V lost 1 base and J lost 0, with 10 bases in between. Per the germline V gene, CDR1 is SNHLY and CDR2 is FYNNEI. The CDR3 is 16 amino acids. CDR3 residues: CASSEGRGSSYNEQFF. The CDR3 DNA is TGTGCCAGCAGTGAAGGCCGGGGAAGCTCCTACAATGAGCAGTTCTTC.

The chain recombines TRBV5-1 with TRBJ1-6, with 8 bases that match TRBD1. The CDR3 length is 15 residues. The V gene end was trimmed by 4 bases and the J gene end by 7 bases; junction bases not matched to a gene: 7. CDR1 is SGHRS and CDR2 is YFSETQ in the germline V gene. DNA of the CDR3: TGCGCCAGCAGCAACCCGACAGGGGTAAATTCACCCCTCCACTTT. Protein sequence: CASSNPTGVNSPLHF.

This chain links TRBV5-1 with TRBJ1-1; TRBD1 is a possible D gene (6 bases). Germline CDR1 reads SGHRS; CDR2 reads YFSETQ. The ends were cut back, 3 bases at V and 3 bases at J, with 12 bases in the middle. The CDR3 sequence is 14 residues long. CDR3 bases: TGCGCCAGCAGCTCCCCGGACAGTTACACTGAAGCTTTCTTT. Protein sequence: CASSSPDSYTEAFF.

The chain links TRBV6-5 to TRBJ2-3, with a tentative D call TRBD1 (5 bases). Trimming pared 0 bases from V and 6 bases from J, leaving 13 bases between. CDR1 and CDR2 (germline): MNHEY, SVGAGI. This CDR3 region has 15 residues. The CDR3 here is CASSYSGQGPDTQYF. The CDR3 region has the DNA TGTGCCAGCAGTTACTCCGGGCAGGGCCCCGATACGCAGTATTTT.

This chain joins TRBV25-1 and TRBJ2-5; 9 positions match TRBD1. The CDR3 extends over 15 amino acids. Germline CDR1 reads MGHDK; CDR2 reads SYGVNS. With V trimmed by 2 bases and J by 3 bases, 4 bases remained unmatched. The chain's CDR3 is CASSERQGGKETQYF. In nucleotides, the CDR3 is TGTGCCAGCAGTGAAAGACAGGGGGGAAAAGAGACCCAGTACTTC.

The gene calls are TRBV18 and TRBJ2-1; no clear D gene. The germline V gene encodes CDR1 KGHSH and CDR2 LQKENI. CDR3 length equals 13 residues. Trimming left V 3 bases short and J 14 bases short, with 17 bases between. The CDR3 DNA reads TGTGCCAGCTCACCCGATAAGGCAAATGGGGAGTTCTTC. It specifies CASSPDKANGEFF. Using reference TRBV18 and TRBJ2-1 for the parts outside the CDR3, the full variable domain is NAGVMQNPRHLVRRRGQEARLRCSPMKGHSHVYWYRQLPEEGLKFMVYLQKENIIDESGMPKERFSAEFPKEGPSILRIQQVVRGDSAAYFCASSPDKANGEFFGPGTRLTVL.

The chain has TRBV6-5 and TRBJ1-1; D may be TRBD1 (5 bases). CDR3 length: 15 residues. Trimming took off 6 bases at V and 2 bases at J, with 16 bases between the two ends. Germline V gives CDR1 MNHEY, CDR2 SVGAGI. DNA of the CDR3: TGTGCCAGCAGGCCCCCACGACAGCGTAACACTGAAGCTTTCTTT. Translating it yields CASRPPRQRNTEAFF.

The V gene is TRBV10-1, the J gene TRBJ2-7; 9 nucleotides align to TRBD2. Trimming at V came to 6 bases and at J to 3 bases, leaving 6 bases not matched to a gene. CDR3 length: 14 amino acids. The V gene's germline CDR1 is WNHNN and CDR2 SYGVQD (reference sequence). This CDR3 is CASSPGTSLYEQYF. The DNA for the CDR3 is TGCGCCAGCAGCCCCGGGACTAGCCTCTACGAGCAGTACTTC.

The J gene is TRBJ2-2, the V gene TRBV7-3; 8 nucleotides match TRBD2. Germline CDR1 SGHTA, CDR2 FQGTGA. CDR3 length: 15 residues. V lost 3 bases, J lost 5 bases, and 5 bases stayed unmatched. The CDR3 coding sequence is TGTGCCAGCAGCTTCTTTAGCGGGGAGACCGGGGAGCTGTTTTTT. Its translation: CASSFFSGETGELFF.

This chain joins TRBV9 and TRBJ2-6; 14 positions match TRBD2. The CDR3 has 19 residues. CDR1 SGDLS and CDR2 YYNGEE come from the germline V gene. Trimming removed 0 bases from V and 2 bases from J; junction bases left unmatched: 4. The CDR3 sequence: CASSVGRLAGGPGANVLTF. The DNA of the CDR3 is TGTGCCAGCAGCGTAGGAAGACTAGCGGGGGGGCCTGGGGCCAACGTCCTGACTTTC.